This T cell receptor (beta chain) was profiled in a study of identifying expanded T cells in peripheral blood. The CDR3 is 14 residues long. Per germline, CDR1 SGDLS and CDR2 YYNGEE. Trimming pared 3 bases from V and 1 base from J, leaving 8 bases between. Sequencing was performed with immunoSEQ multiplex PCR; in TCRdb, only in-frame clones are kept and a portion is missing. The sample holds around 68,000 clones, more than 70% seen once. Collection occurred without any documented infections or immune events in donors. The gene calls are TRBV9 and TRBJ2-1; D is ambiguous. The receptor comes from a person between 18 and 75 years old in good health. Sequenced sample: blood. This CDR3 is CASSGQRSYNEQFF. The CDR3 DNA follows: TGTGCCAGCAGCGGTCAAAGATCCTACAATGAGCAGTTCTTC.